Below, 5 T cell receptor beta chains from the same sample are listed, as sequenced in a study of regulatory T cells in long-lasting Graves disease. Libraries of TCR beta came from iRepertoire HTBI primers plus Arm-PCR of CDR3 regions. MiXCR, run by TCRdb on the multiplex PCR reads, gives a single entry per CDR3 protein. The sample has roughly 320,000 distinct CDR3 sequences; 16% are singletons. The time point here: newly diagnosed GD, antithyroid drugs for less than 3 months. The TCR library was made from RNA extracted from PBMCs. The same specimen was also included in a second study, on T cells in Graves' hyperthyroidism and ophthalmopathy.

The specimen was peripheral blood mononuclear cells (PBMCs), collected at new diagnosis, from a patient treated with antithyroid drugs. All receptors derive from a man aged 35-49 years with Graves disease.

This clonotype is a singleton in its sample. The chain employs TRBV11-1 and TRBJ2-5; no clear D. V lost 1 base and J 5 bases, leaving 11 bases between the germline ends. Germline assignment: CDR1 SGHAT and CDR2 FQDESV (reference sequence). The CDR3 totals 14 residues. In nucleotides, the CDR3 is TGTGCCAGCAGCTTAGACCACGCTTCGGAGACCCAGTACTTC. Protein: CASSLDHASETQYF.

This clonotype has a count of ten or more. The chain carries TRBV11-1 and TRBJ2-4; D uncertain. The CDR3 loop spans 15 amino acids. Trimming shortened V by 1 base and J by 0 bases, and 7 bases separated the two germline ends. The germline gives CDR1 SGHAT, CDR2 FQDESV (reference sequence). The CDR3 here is CASSLDLLAKNIQYF. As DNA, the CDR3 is TGTGCCAGCAGCTTAGACCTACTAGCCAAAAACATTCAGTACTTC.

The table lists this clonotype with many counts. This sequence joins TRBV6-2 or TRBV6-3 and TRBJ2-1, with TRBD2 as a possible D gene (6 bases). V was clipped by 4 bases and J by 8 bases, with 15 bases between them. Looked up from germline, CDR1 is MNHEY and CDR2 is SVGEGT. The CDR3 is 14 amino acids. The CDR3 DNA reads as TGTGCCAGCAGTTCGGGGGACGCAAGCGATGAGCAGTTCTTC. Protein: CASSSGDASDEQFF.

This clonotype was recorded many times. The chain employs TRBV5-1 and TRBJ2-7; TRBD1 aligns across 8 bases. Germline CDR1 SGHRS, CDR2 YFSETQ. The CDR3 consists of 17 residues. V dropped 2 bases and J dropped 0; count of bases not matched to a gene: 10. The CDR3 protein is CASSFQAGTGFSYEQYF. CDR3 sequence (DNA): TGCGCCAGCAGCTTCCAGGCCGGGACAGGCTTCTCCTACGAGCAGTACTTC.

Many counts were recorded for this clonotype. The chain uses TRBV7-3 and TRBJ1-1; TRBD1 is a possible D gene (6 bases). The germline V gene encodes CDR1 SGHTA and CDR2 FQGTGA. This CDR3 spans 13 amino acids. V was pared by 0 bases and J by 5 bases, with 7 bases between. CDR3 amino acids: CASSLTGQTEAFF. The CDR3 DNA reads TGTGCCAGCAGCTTAACCGGACAGACTGAAGCTTTCTTT.